The 2 T cell receptor beta chains in this list originate from one sample, sequenced in a study of tumor-infiltrating lymphocytes in primary liver carcinoma. Both blood RNA, taken from unsorted whole blood, and germline DNA were extracted. Production of TCR beta cDNA used around 0.45 ug total RNA together with a constant-region primer. Libraries for TCR beta were built through three nested multiplex PCR rounds, which together made up a slightly modified ARM-PCR procedure. TRBV1-TRBV30 forward primers and a C-beta reverse primer were used in the first two PCR rounds, which each ran for 9 to 10 cycles. Each CDR3 protein is one row after TCRdb ran MiXCR on the multiplex PCR reads. This table has more than 150,000 distinct CDR3 sequences, 50% to 75% appearing once. The specimen was peripheral blood. The source of these receptors is a man in his forties with primary liver carcinoma and hepatitis B virus infection.

Concerning this clonotype itself: One junction end disagrees with the germline gene, perhaps due to a read error. The chain combines TRBV6-1 with TRBJ1-1; D gene unclear. This CDR3 contains 15 residues. Germline CDR1 is MNHNS and CDR2 is SASEGT. Here the CDR3 reads CASCDLTASNTEAFF. CDR3 in DNA: TGTGCCAGCTGTGATTTAACAGCTTCGAACACTGAAGCTTTCTTT.

The CDR3 DNA reads as TGTGCCAGCAGCCACTGGAGCTCCTACAATGAGCAGTTCTTC. It yields the protein CASSHWSSYNEQFF. The J gene is TRBJ2-1, the V gene TRBV5-6; D is undetermined. CDR1 SGHDT and CDR2 YYEEEE come from the germline V gene. The CDR3 is 14 residues long. V lost 4 bases to trimming and J lost 0 bases, with 8 bases between them.